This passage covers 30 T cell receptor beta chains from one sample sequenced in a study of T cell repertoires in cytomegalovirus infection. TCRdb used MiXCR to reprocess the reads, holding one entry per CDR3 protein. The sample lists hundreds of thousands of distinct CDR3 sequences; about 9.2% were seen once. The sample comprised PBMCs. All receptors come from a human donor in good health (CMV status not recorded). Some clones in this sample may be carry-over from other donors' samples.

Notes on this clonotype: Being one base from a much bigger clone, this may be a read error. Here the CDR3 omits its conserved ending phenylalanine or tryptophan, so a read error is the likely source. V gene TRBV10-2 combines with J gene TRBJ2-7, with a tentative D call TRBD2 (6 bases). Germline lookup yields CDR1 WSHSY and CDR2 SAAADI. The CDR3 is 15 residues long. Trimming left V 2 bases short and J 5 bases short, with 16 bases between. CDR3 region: CASSEGRTKRNEQYY. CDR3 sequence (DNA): TGCGCCAGCAGTGAGGGGAGGACAAAGAGAAACGAGCAGTACTAC.

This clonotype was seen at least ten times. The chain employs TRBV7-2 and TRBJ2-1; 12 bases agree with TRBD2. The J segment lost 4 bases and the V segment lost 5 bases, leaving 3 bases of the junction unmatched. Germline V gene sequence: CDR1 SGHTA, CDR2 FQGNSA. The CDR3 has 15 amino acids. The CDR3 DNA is TGTGCCAGCAGCCCCCTAGCGGGGGGGTACAATGAGCAGTTCTTC. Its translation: CASSPLAGGYNEQFF.

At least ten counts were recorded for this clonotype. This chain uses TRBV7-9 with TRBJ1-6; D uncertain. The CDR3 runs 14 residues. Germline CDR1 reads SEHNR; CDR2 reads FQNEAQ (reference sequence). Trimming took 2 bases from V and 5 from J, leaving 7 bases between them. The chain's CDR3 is CASSLMGNNSPLHF. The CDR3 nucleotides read TGTGCCAGCAGCTTAATGGGGAATAATTCACCCCTCCACTTT.

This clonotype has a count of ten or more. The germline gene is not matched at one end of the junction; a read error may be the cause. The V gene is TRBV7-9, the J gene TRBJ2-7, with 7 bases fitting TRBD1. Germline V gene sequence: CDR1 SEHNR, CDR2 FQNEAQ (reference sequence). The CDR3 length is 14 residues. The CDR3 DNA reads TGTGCCAGCAGGTTAGGGACAGCGAACGGCGAGCAGTACTTC. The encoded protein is CASRLGTANGEQYF.

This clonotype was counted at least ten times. This CDR3 is CASSTNLNTEAFF. The DNA for the CDR3 is TGCGCCAGCAGCACCAATCTGAACACTGAAGCTTTCTTT. The chain links TRBV5-1 to TRBJ1-1; D gene unclear. V lost 4 bases and J 0 bases, leaving 7 bases between the germline ends. The CDR3 totals 13 residues. From germline, CDR1 is SGHRS and CDR2 YFSETQ. Filled out from reference TRBV5-1 and TRBJ1-1, the complete variable domain reads KAGVTQTPRYLIKTRGQQVTLSCSPISGHRSVSWYQQTPGQGLQFLFEYFSETQRNKGNFPGRFSGRQFSNSRSEMNVSTLELGDSALYLCASSTNLNTEAFFGQGTRLTVV.

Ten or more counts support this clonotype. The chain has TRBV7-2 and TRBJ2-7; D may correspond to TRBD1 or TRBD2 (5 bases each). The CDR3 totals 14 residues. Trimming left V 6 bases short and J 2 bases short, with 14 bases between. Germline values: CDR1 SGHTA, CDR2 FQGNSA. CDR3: CASRSGTHAYEQYF. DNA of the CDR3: TGTGCCAGCAGATCCGGGACCCATGCCTACGAGCAGTACTTC.

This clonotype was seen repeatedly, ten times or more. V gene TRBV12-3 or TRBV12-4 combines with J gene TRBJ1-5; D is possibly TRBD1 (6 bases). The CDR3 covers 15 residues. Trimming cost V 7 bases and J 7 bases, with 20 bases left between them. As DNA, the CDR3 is TGTGCCAGCACTCCCGGACAGACAGCGCGGCAGCCCCAGCATTTT. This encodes CASTPGQTARQPQHF.

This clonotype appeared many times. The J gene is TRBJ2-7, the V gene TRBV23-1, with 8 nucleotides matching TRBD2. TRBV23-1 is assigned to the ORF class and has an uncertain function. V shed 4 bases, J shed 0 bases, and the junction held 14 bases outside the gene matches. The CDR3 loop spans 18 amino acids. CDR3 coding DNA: TGCGCCAGCAGTCCGAATCGTAGCGGGATAAGCCTCTCCTACGAGCAGTACGTC. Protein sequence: CASSPNRSGISLSYEQYV.

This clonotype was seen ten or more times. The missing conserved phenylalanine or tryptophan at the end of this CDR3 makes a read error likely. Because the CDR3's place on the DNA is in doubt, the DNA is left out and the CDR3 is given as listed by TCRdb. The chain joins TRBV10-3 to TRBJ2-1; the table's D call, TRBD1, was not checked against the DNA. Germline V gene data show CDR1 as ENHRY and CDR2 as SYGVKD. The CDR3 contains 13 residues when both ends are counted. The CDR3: CASQADRDTGLGL.

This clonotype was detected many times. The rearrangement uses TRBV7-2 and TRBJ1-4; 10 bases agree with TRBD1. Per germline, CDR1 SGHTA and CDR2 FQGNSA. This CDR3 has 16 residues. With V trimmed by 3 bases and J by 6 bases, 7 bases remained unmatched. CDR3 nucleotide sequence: TGTGCCAGCAGCTTGTCGTTTGGGACAGGGGATGAAAAACTGTTTTTT. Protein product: CASSLSFGTGDEKLFF.

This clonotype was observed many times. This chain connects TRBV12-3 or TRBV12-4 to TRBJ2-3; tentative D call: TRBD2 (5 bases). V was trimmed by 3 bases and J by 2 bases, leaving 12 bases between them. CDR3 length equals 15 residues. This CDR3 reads CASSFLRGATDTQYF. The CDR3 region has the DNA TGTGCCAGCAGTTTTTTACGGGGTGCCACAGATACGCAGTATTTT.

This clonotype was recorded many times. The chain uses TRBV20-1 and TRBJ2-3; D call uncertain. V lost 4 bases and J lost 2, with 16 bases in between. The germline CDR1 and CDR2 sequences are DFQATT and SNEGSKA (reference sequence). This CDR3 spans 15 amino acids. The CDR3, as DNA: TGCAGTGCTACTCCCCGGGCGGCAAACACAGATACGCAGTATTTT. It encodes CSATPRAANTDTQYF.

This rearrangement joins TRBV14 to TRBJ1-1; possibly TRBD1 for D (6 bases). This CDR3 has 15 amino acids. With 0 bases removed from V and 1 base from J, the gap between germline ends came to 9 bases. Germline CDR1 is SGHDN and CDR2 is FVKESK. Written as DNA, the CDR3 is TGTGCCAGCAGCCAAGAGGGGGCGCGGAACACTGAAGCTTTCTTT. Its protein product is CASSQEGARNTEAFF.

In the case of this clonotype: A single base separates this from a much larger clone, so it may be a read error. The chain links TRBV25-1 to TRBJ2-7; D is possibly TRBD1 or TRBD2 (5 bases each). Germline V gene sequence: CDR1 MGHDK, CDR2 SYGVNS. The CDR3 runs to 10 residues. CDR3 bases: TGTGCCAGCGGTGAGGGGGAGCAGTACTTC. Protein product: CASGEGEQYF.

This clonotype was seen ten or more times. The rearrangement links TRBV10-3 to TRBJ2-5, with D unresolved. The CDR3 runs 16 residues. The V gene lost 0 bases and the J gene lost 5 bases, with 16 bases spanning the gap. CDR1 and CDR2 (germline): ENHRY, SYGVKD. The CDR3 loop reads CAISESESRFRETQYF. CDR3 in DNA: TGTGCCATCAGTGAGTCGGAGTCTCGGTTCCGGGAGACCCAGTACTTC.

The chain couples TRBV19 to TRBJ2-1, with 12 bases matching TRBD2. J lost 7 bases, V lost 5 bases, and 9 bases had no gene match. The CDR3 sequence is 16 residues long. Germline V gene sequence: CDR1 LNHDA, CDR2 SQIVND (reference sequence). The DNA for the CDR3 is TGTGCCAGTAGTCTCGGACTAGCGGGGCCCGGGAATGAGCAGTTCTTC. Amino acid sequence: CASSLGLAGPGNEQFF.

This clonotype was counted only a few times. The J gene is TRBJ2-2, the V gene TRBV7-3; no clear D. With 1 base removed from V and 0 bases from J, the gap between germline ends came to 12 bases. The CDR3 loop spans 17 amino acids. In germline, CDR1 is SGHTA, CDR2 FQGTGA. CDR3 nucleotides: TGTGCCAGCAGCTTAATGTGGGATTACTCGAACACCGGGGAGCTGTTTTTT. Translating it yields CASSLMWDYSNTGELFF. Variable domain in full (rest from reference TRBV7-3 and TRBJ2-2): GAGVSQTPSNKVTEKGKYVELRCDPISGHTALYWYRQSLGQGPEFLIYFQGTGAADDSGLPNDRFFAVRPEGSVSTLKIQRTERGDSAVYLCASSLMWDYSNTGELFFGEGSRLTVL.

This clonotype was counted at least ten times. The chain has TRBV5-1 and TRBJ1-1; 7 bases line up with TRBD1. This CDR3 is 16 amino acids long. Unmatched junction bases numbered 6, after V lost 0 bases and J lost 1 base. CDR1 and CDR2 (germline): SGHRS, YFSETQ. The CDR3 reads CASSLGGTDSNTEAFF. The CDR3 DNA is TGCGCCAGCAGCTTGGGGGGGACAGATTCGAACACTGAAGCTTTCTTT.

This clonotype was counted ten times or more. CDR3 amino acids: CASSPKSVRHTEAFF. DNA of the CDR3: TGTGCCAGCAGTCCTAAATCAGTAAGGCACACTGAAGCTTTCTTT. The V gene is TRBV2, the J gene TRBJ1-1, with no clear D. CDR1 and CDR2 from the germline V gene are SNHLY and FYNNEI. With 5 bases removed from V and 3 bases from J, the gap between germline ends came to 16 bases. This CDR3 contains 15 residues.

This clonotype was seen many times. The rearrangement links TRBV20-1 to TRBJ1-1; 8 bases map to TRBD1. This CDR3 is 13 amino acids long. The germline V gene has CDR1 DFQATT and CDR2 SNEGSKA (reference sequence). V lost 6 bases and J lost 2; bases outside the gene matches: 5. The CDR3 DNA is TGCAGTGCAACGACAGGGGCCAACACTGAAGCTTTCTTT. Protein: CSATTGANTEAFF.

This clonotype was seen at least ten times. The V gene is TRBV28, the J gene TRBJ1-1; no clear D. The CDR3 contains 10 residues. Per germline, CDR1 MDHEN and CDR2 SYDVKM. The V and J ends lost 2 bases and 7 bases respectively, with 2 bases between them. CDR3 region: CASSLIEAFF. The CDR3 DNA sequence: TGTGCCAGCAGTTTAATTGAAGCTTTCTTT.

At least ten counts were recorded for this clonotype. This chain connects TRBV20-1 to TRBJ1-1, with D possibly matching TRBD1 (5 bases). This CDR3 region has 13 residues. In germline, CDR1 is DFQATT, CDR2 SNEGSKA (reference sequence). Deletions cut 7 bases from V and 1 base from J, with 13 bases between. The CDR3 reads CSGRRGANTEAFF. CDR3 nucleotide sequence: TGCAGTGGCCGGAGAGGGGCGAACACTGAAGCTTTCTTT.

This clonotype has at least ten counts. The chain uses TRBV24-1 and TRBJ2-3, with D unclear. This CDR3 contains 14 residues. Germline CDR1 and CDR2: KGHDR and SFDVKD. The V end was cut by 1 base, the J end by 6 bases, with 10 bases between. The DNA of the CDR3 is TGTGCCACCAGTGATTTACGGGCCGCCGATACGCAGTATTTT. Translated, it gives CATSDLRAADTQYF.

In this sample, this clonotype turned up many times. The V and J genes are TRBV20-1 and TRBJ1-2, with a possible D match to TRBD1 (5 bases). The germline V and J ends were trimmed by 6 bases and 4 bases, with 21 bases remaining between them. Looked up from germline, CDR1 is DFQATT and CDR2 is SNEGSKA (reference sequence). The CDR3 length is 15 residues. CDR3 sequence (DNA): TGCAGTGCCACCAGCCCCTCGACAGACCTCTATGGCTACACCTTC. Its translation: CSATSPSTDLYGYTF.

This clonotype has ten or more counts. The CDR3 spells CASSQETSGKPYNEQFF. DNA of the CDR3: TGCGCCAGCAGTCAAGAGACTAGCGGTAAACCCTACAATGAGCAGTTCTTC. The chain combines TRBV23-1 with TRBJ2-1, with 9 bases fitting TRBD2. TRBV23-1 is noted as an ORF with a role that remains uncertain. Losses at the gene ends were 2 bases for V and 2 bases for J; bases not matched to a gene: 7. The CDR3 length is 17 residues.

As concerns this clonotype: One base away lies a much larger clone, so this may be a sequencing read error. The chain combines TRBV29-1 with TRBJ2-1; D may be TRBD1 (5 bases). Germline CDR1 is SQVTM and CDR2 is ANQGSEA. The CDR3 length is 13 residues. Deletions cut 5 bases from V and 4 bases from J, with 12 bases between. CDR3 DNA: TGCAGCGTTAATTTAGCAGGGTACAATGAGCAGTTCTTC. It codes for CSVNLAGYNEQFF.

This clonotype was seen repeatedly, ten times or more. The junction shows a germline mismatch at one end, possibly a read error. The CDR3 here is CASSLGSSGGEETQYF. The CDR3 nucleotides read TGTGCTAGCAGCTTAGGTTCTAGCGGGGGAGAAGAGACCCAGTACTTC. The gene calls are TRBV7-7 and TRBJ2-5; 10 bases are shared with TRBD2. CDR3 length: 16 residues. Germline V gives CDR1 SSHAT, CDR2 FNYEAQ (reference sequence). The entire variable domain, with the rest obtained from reference TRBV7-7 and TRBJ2-5, is as follows: GAGVSQSPRYKVTKRGQDVTLRCDPISSHATLYWYQQALGQGPEFLTYFNYEAQPDKSGLPSDRFSAERPEGSISTLTIQRTEQRDSAMYRCASSLGSSGGEETQYFGPGTRLLVL.

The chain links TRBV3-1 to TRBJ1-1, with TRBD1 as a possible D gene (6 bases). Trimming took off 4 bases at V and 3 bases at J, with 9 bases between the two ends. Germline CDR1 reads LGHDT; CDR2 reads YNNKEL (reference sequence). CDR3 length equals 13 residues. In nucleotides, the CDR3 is TGTGCCAGCAGCCTTACAGGGTACACTGAAGCTTTCTTT. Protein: CASSLTGYTEAFF.

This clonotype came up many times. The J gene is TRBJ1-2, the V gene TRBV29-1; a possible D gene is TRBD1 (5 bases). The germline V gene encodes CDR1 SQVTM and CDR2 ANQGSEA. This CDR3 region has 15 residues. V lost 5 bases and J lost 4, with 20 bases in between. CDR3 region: CSVSAGPSGLYGYTF. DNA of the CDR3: TGCAGCGTTTCCGCGGGCCCGTCGGGGCTCTATGGCTACACCTTC.

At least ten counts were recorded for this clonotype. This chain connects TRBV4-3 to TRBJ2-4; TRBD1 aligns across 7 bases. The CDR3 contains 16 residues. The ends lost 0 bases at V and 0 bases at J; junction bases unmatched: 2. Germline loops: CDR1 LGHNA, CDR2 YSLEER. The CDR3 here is CASSQEGGLAKNIQYF. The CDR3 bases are TGCGCCAGCAGCCAAGAAGGGGGCCTAGCCAAAAACATTCAGTACTTC.